In its sample, the clone carrying this TCR beta chain was seen a few times. The antigen remains unidentified. The CDR3 consists of 15 residues. Unmatched junction bases numbered 6, after V lost 3 bases and J lost 3 bases. Per germline, CDR1 SNHLY and CDR2 FYNNEI. This sample was included in a study of post-analysis software for immune sequencing data. Each TCR beta cDNA library carried unique molecular identifiers. TCRdb reprocessed the PCR reads with MiXCR, giving one entry per CDR3 protein. The sample shows approximately 730,000 distinct CDR3 sequences, 25% to 30% of them seen only once. The study, taken as a whole, reports: Controls showed lower frequencies than patients for roughly five TRBV segments, and TRBV5-6, TRBV5-1 and TRBV20-1 were among these. Samples made in the same batch grouped tightly together by F measure. Patients with multiple sclerosis recorded significantly lower normalized Chao1 diversity than controls, the study found.

This sequence was found in a girl aged 5 to 17 with multiple sclerosis. Sequencing was performed on blood. The rearrangement joins TRBV2 to TRBJ2-5, with 8 bases matching TRBD2. The CDR3 nucleotides read TGTGCCAGCAGTGACGGGGGGGATGAAGAAGAGACCCAGTACTTC. Translating gives CASSDGGDEEETQYF.